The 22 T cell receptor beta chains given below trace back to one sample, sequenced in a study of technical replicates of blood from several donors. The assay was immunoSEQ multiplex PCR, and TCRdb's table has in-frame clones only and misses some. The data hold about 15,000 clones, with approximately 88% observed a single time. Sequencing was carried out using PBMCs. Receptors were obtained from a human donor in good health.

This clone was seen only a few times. This chain's CDR3 is CASISSTSGMNEQYF. CDR3 bases: TGTGCCAGCATTTCGAGCACTAGCGGGATGAACGAGCAGTACTTC. V usage is TRBV2 and J usage is TRBJ2-7; TRBD2 matches at 10 bases. The CDR3 runs 15 residues. Germline CDR1 reads SNHLY; CDR2 reads FYNNEI. Unmatched junction bases numbered 11, after V lost 7 bases and J lost 5 bases.

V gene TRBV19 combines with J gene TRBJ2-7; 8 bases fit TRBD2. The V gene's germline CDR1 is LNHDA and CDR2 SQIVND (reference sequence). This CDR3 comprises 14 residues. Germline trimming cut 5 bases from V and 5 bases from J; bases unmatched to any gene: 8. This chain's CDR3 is CASSPGLGAHEQYF. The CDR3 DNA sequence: TGTGCCAGTAGTCCGGGACTAGGAGCCCACGAGCAGTACTTC.

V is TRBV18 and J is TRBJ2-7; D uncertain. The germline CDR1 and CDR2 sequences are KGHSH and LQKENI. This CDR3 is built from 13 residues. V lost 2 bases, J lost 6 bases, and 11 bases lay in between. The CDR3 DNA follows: TGTGCCAGCTCACCAACTATGACGGGCGAGCAGTACTTC. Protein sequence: CASSPTMTGEQYF.

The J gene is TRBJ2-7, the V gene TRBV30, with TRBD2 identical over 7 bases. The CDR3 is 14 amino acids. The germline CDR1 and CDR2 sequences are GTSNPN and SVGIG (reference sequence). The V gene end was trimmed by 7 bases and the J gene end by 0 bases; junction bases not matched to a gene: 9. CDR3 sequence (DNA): TGTGCCTCGGTGGGTAGCGGGTCCTCCTACGAGCAGTACTTC. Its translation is CASVGSGSSYEQYF.

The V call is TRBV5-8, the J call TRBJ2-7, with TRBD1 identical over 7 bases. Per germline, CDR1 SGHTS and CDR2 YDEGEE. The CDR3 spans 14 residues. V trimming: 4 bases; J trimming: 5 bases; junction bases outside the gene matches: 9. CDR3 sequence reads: CASSVTGYPHEQYF. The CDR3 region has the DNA TGTGCCAGCAGCGTGACAGGGTACCCCCACGAGCAGTACTTC.

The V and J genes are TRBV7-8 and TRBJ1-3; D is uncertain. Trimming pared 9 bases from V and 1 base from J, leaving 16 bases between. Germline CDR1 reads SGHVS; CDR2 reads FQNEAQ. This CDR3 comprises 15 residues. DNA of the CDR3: TGTGCCAGAAGAGGGCCCGGTATTTCTGGAAACACCATATATTTT. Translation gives CARRGPGISGNTIYF.

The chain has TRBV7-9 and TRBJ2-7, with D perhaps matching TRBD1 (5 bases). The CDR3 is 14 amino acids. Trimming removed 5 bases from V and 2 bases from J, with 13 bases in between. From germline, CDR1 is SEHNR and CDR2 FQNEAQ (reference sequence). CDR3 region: CASSHRTSPYEQYF. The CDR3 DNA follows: TGTGCCAGCAGCCACCGGACAAGCCCCTACGAGCAGTACTTC.

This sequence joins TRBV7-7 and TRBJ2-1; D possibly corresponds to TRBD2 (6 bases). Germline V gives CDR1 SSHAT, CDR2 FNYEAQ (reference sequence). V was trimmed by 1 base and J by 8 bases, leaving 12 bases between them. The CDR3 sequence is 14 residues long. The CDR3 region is CASSLDGRFHEQFF. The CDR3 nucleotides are TGTGCCAGCAGCTTAGACGGGAGATTCCATGAGCAGTTCTTC.

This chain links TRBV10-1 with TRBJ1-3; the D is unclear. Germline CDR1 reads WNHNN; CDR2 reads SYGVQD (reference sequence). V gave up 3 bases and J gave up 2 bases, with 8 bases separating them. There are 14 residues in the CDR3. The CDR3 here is CASSDGSAGNTIYF. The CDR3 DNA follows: TGCGCCAGCAGTGACGGCAGCGCTGGAAACACCATATATTTT.

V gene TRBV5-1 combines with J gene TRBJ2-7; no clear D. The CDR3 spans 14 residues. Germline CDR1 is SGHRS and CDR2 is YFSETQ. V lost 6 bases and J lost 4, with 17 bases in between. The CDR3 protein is CASTEARGSYEQYF. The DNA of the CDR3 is TGCGCCAGCACCGAGGCGCGAGGCTCTTACGAGCAGTACTTC.

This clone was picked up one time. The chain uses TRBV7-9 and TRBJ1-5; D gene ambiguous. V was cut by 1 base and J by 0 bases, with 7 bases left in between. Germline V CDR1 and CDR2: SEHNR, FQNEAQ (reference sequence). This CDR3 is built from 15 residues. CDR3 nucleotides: TGTGCCAGCAGCTTAGGGCCAATTAGCAATCAGCCCCAGCATTTT. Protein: CASSLGPISNQPQHF.

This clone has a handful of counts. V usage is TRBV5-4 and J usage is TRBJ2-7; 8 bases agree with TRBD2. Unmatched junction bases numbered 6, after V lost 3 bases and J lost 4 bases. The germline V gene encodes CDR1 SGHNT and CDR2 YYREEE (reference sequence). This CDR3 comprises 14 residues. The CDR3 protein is CASSWSGGSYEQYF. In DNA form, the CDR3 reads TGTGCCAGCAGCTGGTCGGGGGGGTCTTACGAGCAGTACTTC.

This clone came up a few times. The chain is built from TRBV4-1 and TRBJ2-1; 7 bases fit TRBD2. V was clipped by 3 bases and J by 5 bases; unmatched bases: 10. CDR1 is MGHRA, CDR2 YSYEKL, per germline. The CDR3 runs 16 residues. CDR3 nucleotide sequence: TGCGCCAGCAGCCAGGGGCCGGGCGGGGGACACAATGAGCAGTTCTTC. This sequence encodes CASSQGPGGGHNEQFF.

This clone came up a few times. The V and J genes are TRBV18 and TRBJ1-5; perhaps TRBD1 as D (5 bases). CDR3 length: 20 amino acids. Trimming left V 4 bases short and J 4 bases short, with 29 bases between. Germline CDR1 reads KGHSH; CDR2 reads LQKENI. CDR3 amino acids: CASSLMQTEDWSGGNQPQHF. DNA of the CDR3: TGTGCCAGCTCACTGATGCAGACGGAAGATTGGTCGGGGGGGAATCAGCCCCAGCATTTT. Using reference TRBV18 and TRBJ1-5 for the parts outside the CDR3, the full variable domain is NAGVMQNPRHLVRRRGQEARLRCSPMKGHSHVYWYRQLPEEGLKFMVYLQKENIIDESGMPKERFSAEFPKEGPSILRIQQVVRGDSAAYFCASSLMQTEDWSGGNQPQHFGDGTRLSIL.

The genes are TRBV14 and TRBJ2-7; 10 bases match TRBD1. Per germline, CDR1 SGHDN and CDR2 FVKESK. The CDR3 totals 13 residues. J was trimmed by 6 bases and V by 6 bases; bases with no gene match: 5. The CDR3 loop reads CASRQDRGVEQYF. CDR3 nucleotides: TGTGCCAGCAGACAGGACAGGGGGGTCGAGCAGTACTTC.

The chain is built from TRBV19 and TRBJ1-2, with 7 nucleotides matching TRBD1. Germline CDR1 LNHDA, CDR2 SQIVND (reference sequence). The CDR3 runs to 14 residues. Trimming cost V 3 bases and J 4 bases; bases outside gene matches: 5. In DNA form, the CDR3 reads TGTGCCAGTAGTATTCCGACAGGGCTCTATGGCTACACCTTC. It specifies CASSIPTGLYGYTF.

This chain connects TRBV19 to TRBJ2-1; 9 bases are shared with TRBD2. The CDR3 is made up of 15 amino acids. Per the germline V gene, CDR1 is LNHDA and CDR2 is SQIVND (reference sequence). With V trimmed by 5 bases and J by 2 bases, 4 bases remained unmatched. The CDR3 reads CASSVAGATYNEQFF. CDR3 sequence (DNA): TGTGCCAGTAGTGTAGCGGGAGCCACCTACAATGAGCAGTTCTTC.

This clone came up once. The CDR3, as DNA: TGCGCCAGCAGCCTATCGCGGGGATCCACAGATACGCAGTATTTT. It translates to CASSLSRGSTDTQYF. This sequence joins TRBV4-1 and TRBJ2-3; a possible D gene is TRBD2 (6 bases). The CDR3 covers 15 residues. V was cut by 4 bases and J by 2 bases, with 13 bases left in between. Germline CDR1 reads MGHRA; CDR2 reads YSYEKL.

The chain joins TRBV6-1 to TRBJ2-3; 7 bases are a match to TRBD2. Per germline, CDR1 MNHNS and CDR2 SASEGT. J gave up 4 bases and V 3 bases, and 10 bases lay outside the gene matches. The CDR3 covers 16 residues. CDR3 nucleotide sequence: TGTGCCAGCAGTGAGACCGGACTAGTGGTTTCAGATACGCAGTATTTT. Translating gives CASSETGLVVSDTQYF.

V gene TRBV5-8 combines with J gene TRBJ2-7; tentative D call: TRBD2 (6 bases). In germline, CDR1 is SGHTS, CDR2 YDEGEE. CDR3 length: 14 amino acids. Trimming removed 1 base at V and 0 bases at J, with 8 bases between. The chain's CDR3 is CASSLKGLSYEQYF. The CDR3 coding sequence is TGTGCCAGCAGCTTGAAGGGACTCTCCTACGAGCAGTACTTC.

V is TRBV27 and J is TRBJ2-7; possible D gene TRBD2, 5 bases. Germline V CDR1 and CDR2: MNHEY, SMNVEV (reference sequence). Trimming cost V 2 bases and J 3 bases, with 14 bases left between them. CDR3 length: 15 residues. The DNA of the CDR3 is TGTGCCAGCAGTTTAAACCCTTGGGAGAACTACGAGCAGTACTTC. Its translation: CASSLNPWENYEQYF.

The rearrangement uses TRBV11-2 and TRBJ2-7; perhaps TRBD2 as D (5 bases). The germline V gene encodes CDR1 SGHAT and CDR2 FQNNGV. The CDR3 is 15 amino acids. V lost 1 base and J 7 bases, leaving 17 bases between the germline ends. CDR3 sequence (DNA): TGTGCCAGCAGCTTAGGAGGGTCCACCCGATGGGAGCAGTACTTC. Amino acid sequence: CASSLGGSTRWEQYF.